This T cell receptor beta chain came from a study of T cell repertoires in cytomegalovirus infection. On the study more broadly: Recently identified HLA-C-restricted CMV epitopes and well-studied HLA-B-restricted CMV epitopes were used by the study. An indication of both CMV infection and matching HLA type came from public TCR beta signatures. Study-wide results and caveats: Identification of carriers of CMV plus the relevant HLA was performed using cumulative public TCR beta family frequency. Ex vivo responses were dominated by HLA-C-restricted CMV-specific TCR beta clonotypes.

The CDR3 is 13 amino acids. Germline CDR1 is SEHNR and CDR2 is FQNEAQ (reference sequence). V dropped 5 bases and J dropped 1 base, with 9 bases sitting between them. With regard to this clonotype: Its target is not known.

TCRdb reanalysed the reads using MiXCR and keeps one entry per CDR3 protein. The data show approximately 990,000 distinct CDR3 sequences, around 31% seen once. The sequence was obtained from a human donor in good health (CMV status not recorded). Some clones in this sample may be carry-over from other donors' samples. The rearrangement joins TRBV7-9 to TRBJ2-7; D is uncertain. This material consisted of cultured CD8+ T cells from PBMCs, taken from culture after CMV antigen stimulation. DNA for the CDR3: TGTGCCAGCAGCCCGGCTATTTCCTACGAGCAGTACTTC. It encodes CASSPAISYEQYF.